Listed below are T cell receptor beta chains from one sample, sequenced in a study of long-term antiretroviral therapy in people with HIV. The table came from immunoSEQ multiplex PCR; TCRdb's copy has only in-frame clones and leaves some out. The sample yields about 35,000 clones, 94% seen once. The specimen comprised unsorted PBMCs, sampled 4.1 years after starting antiretroviral therapy. These TCRs come from a woman in her forties or fifties with HIV. CDR3s include the opening cysteine and the closing phenylalanine or tryptophan. D genes are given only for firm matches. Clone size appears in some rows only: once, few, many, or a class for an expanded clone.

size	D	V	J	DNA	CDR3
NA	TRBD1	TRBV5-1	TRBJ2-5	TGCGCCAGCAGCTTGGTTGGACAGGAGTTAGAGACCCAGTACTTC	CASSLVGQELETQYF
NA	NA	TRBV11-1	TRBJ2-7	TGTGCCAGCAGCTTAGACAGGGACGAGCAGTACTTC	CASSLDRDEQYF
once	NA	TRBV7-3	TRBJ2-3	TGTGCCAGCAGCGTTCTAGGGGACACAGGCACAGATACGCAGTATTTT	CASSVLGDTGTDTQYF
NA	NA	TRBV6-4	TRBJ2-5	TGTGCCAGCGGGGGAGGAGAGACCCAGTACTTC	CASGGGETQYF
NA	TRBD1	TRBV19	TRBJ1-1	TGTGCCAGTAGTATTGGACAGGTGAACACTGAAGCTTTCTTT	CASSIGQVNTEAFF
NA	TRBD1	TRBV7-9	TRBJ1-2	TGTGCCAGCAGCCAGGGGGGGCAGACGGCTAACTATGGCTACACCTTC	CASSQGGQTANYGYTF
NA	NA	TRBV19	TRBJ1-5	TGTGCCAGTAGGAGGACCCAGGGCCTTTTGGAGCCCCAGCATTTT	CASRRTQGLLEPQHF
NA	NA	TRBV18	TRBJ2-3	TGTGCCAGCTCACCAAAGGGAAGCACAGATACGCAGTATTTT	CASSPKGSTDTQYF
NA	NA	TRBV14	TRBJ1-2	TGTGCCAGCAGCCAAGTGGGTAAAGGGGCCTATGGCTACACCTTC	CASSQVGKGAYGYTF
NA	NA	TRBV7-3	TRBJ2-3	TGTGCCAGCAGCCCAGCTGGCCGGGGGACGCAGTATTTT	CASSPAGRGTQYF
NA	NA	TRBV12-5	TRBJ2-3	TGTGCTAGTGCCACCGGGAGTCGGGGTTCAAATACGCAGTATTTT	CASATGSRGSNTQYF
NA	NA	TRBV5-8	TRBJ1-1	TGTGCCAGCAGCTTGGCAGGGATGGTCACTGAAGCTTTCTTT	CASSLAGMVTEAFF
once	NA	TRBV7-2	TRBJ2-5	TGTGCCAGCAGCTTAGTCCCGATCGGGGAGACCCAGTACTTC	CASSLVPIGETQYF
NA	NA	TRBV2	TRBJ1-3	TGTGCCAGCAGTGAAGACAGGTACTCTGGAAACACCATATATTTT	CASSEDRYSGNTIYF
NA	NA	TRBV2	TRBJ2-3	TGTGCCAGCAACGGGAACACGGGCCCAAGCACAGATACGCAGTATTTT	CASNGNTGPSTDTQYF
once	NA	TRBV13	TRBJ1-2	TGTGCCAGCAGCGACGGACAATTTCTGGGGGGCTACACCTTC	CASSDGQFLGGYTF
NA	TRBD1	TRBV19	TRBJ2-6	TGTGCCAGTAGTAATCTACAGGGGGCCGGGGCCAACGTCCTGACTTTC	CASSNLQGAGANVLTF
NA	NA	TRBV12-5	TRBJ2-7	TGTGCTAGTGGGAGGACGGACACCTACGAGCAGTACTTC	CASGRTDTYEQYF
NA	TRBD2	TRBV6-4	TRBJ2-3	TGTGCCAGCAGGAATCGCCGGACTAGCGGGACCACAGATACGCAGTATTTT	CASRNRRTSGTTDTQYF
NA	NA	TRBV11-2	TRBJ2-7	TGTGCCAGCAGCTTAGACGTAAGCTCCTACGAGCAGTACTTC	CASSLDVSSYEQYF
NA	NA	TRBV5-4	TRBJ2-3	TGTGCCAGCAGCTTGGCTTCAGATACGCAGTATTTT	CASSLASDTQYF
NA	NA	TRBV4-3	TRBJ1-3	TGCGCCAGCAGCCGAGGGATCACAGGGTCTGGAAACACCATATATTTT	CASSRGITGSGNTIYF
NA	NA	TRBV27	TRBJ2-3	TGTGCCAGCAGTTCTCAAGGGGCAAACACAGATACGCAGTATTTT	CASSSQGANTDTQYF
NA	TRBD1	TRBV10-2	TRBJ1-1	TGCGCCAGCAACGACAGGGCGGGGGTAGCTTTCTTT	CASNDRAGVAFF
NA	TRBD1	TRBV5-6	TRBJ2-1	TGTGCCAGCAGCTTGGCTTCGACAGGGAATGAGCAGTTCTTC	CASSLASTGNEQFF
NA	NA	TRBV7-9	TRBJ2-1	TGTGCCAGCAGCTTAAGGTTCAATGAGCAGTTCTTC	CASSLRFNEQFF
NA	NA	TRBV6-4	TRBJ1-1	TGTGCCAGCAGTGAGGCAGGGAATACTGAAGCTTTCTTT	CASSEAGNTEAFF